Listed below are T cell receptor beta chains from one sample, sequenced in a study of immune heterogeneity within non-small cell lung tumors. Using its own MiXCR run on the multiplex PCR reads, TCRdb lists one record per CDR3 protein. The sample records some 11,000 distinct CDR3 sequences, about 20% being singletons. The specimen sequenced was lung tumor tissue. The source is a man in his 60s with non-small cell lung cancer. Both conserved end residues are part of each CDR3. A D gene is named only where the DNA matches it firmly. Where a row states a size, it is once, few, many or the class of an expanded clone; other rows omit it.

D gene	V gene	clone size	J gene	CDR3 DNA	CDR3 protein
TRBD2	TRBV2	many	TRBJ2-1	TGTGCCAGCGGGACTAGCGGGATGTACAATGAGCAGTTCTTC	CASGTSGMYNEQFF
TRBD2	TRBV28	NA	TRBJ2-5	TGTGCCAGCAGGTTAGGGCGGCTAGCGGGATTAGAGACCCAGTACTTC	CASRLGRLAGLETQYF
NA	TRBV20-1	few	TRBJ2-5	TGCAGTGCTAGAGAAAGCGGCGGAGCGCTCCAAGAGACCCAGTACTTC	CSARESGGALQETQYF
TRBD2	TRBV11-1	many	TRBJ2-1	TGTGCCAGCAGCTTATCTACTAGCGGGAGCTCCTACAATGAGCAGTTCTTC	CASSLSTSGSSYNEQFF
NA	TRBV2	NA	TRBJ1-1	TGTGCCAGCAGTGTGCGGCGGATGAACACTGAAGCTTTCTTT	CASSVRRMNTEAFF
TRBD1	TRBV27	medium-sized	TRBJ1-1	TGTGCCAGCAGTCCTCGCCAGACAGGGCGCCTCACTGAAGCTTTCTTT	CASSPRQTGRLTEAFF
NA	TRBV7-2	once	TRBJ1-3	TGTGCCAGCAGCGTAGAGTACGGAAACACCATATATTTT	CASSVEYGNTIYF
TRBD2	TRBV18	few	TRBJ2-7	TGTGCCAGCTCACCGTCCGGGGGGGACGAGCAGTACTTC	CASSPSGGDEQYF
TRBD1	TRBV5-1	NA	TRBJ2-5	TGCGCCAGCAGTCCCGACAGGGGGCAAGAGACCCAGTACTTC	CASSPDRGQETQYF
NA	TRBV2	medium-sized	TRBJ2-7	TGTGCCAGCAGTATTGACAGCCTTAAGACCTACGAGCAGTACTTC	CASSIDSLKTYEQYF
NA	TRBV27	medium-sized	TRBJ1-5	TGTGCCAGCAGTTCGGGGAGGGCAGGTCAGCCCCAGCATTTT	CASSSGRAGQPQHF
NA	TRBV9	few	TRBJ2-1	TGTGCCAGCAGCGTTGGGACAGCCGAGAGGAGGGGTGAGGAGCAGTTCTTC	CASSVGTAERRGEEQFF
NA	TRBV28	many	TRBJ2-1	TGTGCCCGAATTCAGGGGCTTTGGACTGAGCAGTTCTTC	CARIQGLWTEQFF
TRBD2	TRBV18	few	TRBJ2-1	TGTGCCAGCTCCGGACTAGCGGGCGATGAGCAGTTCTTC	CASSGLAGDEQFF
NA	TRBV4-1	medium-sized	TRBJ1-2	TGCGCCAGCAGCCAAGCTGGGGTTGGGGGAGCTAACTATGGCTACACCTTC	CASSQAGVGGANYGYTF
NA	TRBV18	few	TRBJ2-7	TGTGCCAGCTCACCGCAGGAGCCGGGTTTCGAGCAGTACTTC	CASSPQEPGFEQYF
NA	TRBV5-1	medium-sized	TRBJ2-5	TGCGCCAGCAGCTTGGGGGATCGGGGTAACGGAGAGACCCAGTACTTC	CASSLGDRGNGETQYF
TRBD2	TRBV6-1	few	TRBJ2-2	TGTGCCAGCAACGAACTAGCGGCTACCGGGGAGCTGTTTTTT	CASNELAATGELFF
TRBD1	TRBV5-8	NA	TRBJ2-5	TGTGCCAGCGTATTGACAGGGGGAGAGACCCAGTACTTC	CASVLTGGETQYF
TRBD2	TRBV11-3	NA	TRBJ2-3	TGTGCCAGCAGCTTGAAACTAGCGGGAGGGCTGGATACGCAGTATTTT	CASSLKLAGGLDTQYF
TRBD2	TRBV7-9	NA	TRBJ2-1	TGTGCCAGCAGCCAGGGACTATCGCTCAATGAGCAGTTCTTC	CASSQGLSLNEQFF
NA	TRBV5-1	few	TRBJ2-3	TGCGCCAGCACCCCCCGGGACTCACTCACAGATACGCAGTATTTT	CASTPRDSLTDTQYF
NA	TRBV2	medium-sized	TRBJ1-2	TGTGCCGGCCGTGGGATCAATGGCTACACCTTC	CAGRGINGYTF
TRBD1	TRBV28	few	TRBJ1-4	TGTGCCAGCAGTTCCACCCTCCGGGACAGGGCGGAAAAACTGTTTTTT	CASSSTLRDRAEKLFF
NA	TRBV4-1	many	TRBJ2-2	TGCGCCAGCAGGCCGACGGTGAACACCGGGGAGCTGTTTTTT	CASRPTVNTGELFF
NA	TRBV24-1	NA	TRBJ2-6	TGTGCCACCAGTGACTATGCCACACAGGGGGCCAACGTCCTGACTTTC	CATSDYATQGANVLTF
TRBD2	TRBV5-1	medium-sized	TRBJ2-1	TGCGCCAGCAGCCCTTCCGCCGGGACTAGCGGAAACAATGAGCAGTTCTTC	CASSPSAGTSGNNEQFF
TRBD1	TRBV25-1	few	TRBJ2-7	TGTACCAGCAGCGGGCCGGGACAGGGCTACGAGCAGTACTTC	CTSSGPGQGYEQYF
TRBD2	TRBV7-3	NA	TRBJ2-5	TGTGCCAGCAGCTTAATCGGGACTAGCGGGGAAGAGACCCAGTACTTC	CASSLIGTSGEETQYF
NA	TRBV7-3	few	TRBJ1-3	TGTGCCAGCAGCTTAGGCGACTCTGGAAACACCATATATTTT	CASSLGDSGNTIYF
TRBD1	TRBV19	medium-sized	TRBJ1-5	TGTGCCAGTAGTATATTGTTCGGCCAGGGGGTCGTAGGGCATAGCAATCAGCCCCAGCATTTT	CASSILFGQGVVGHSNQPQHF